Described below is a single T cell receptor beta chain sequence and its context. The sample is drawn from a study of OX40 agonist ivuxolimab in advanced cancers. Whole-study context: An agonistic human IgG2 monoclonal antibody against OX40 (CD134) was given.

The table came from immunoSEQ multiplex PCR; TCRdb's copy has only in-frame clones and leaves some out. The sample records about 79,000 clones, about 85% being singletons. The receptor was isolated from an adult with an advanced solid tumor such as melanoma, head and neck, liver or kidney cancer. The sequenced sample was CD4+ or CD8+ T cells sorted from blood, obtained in a trial of the OX40 agonist ivuxolimab.

CDR3 DNA: TGTGCCAGCAGTTCAGGCGCCGCGGGGTTTGGCTACACCTTC. Translated: CASSSGAAGFGYTF. The V call is TRBV27, the J call TRBJ1-2, with D unresolved. Trimming pared 4 bases from V and 7 bases from J, leaving 16 bases between. This CDR3 region has 14 residues. In germline, CDR1 is MNHEY, CDR2 SMNVEV (reference sequence).